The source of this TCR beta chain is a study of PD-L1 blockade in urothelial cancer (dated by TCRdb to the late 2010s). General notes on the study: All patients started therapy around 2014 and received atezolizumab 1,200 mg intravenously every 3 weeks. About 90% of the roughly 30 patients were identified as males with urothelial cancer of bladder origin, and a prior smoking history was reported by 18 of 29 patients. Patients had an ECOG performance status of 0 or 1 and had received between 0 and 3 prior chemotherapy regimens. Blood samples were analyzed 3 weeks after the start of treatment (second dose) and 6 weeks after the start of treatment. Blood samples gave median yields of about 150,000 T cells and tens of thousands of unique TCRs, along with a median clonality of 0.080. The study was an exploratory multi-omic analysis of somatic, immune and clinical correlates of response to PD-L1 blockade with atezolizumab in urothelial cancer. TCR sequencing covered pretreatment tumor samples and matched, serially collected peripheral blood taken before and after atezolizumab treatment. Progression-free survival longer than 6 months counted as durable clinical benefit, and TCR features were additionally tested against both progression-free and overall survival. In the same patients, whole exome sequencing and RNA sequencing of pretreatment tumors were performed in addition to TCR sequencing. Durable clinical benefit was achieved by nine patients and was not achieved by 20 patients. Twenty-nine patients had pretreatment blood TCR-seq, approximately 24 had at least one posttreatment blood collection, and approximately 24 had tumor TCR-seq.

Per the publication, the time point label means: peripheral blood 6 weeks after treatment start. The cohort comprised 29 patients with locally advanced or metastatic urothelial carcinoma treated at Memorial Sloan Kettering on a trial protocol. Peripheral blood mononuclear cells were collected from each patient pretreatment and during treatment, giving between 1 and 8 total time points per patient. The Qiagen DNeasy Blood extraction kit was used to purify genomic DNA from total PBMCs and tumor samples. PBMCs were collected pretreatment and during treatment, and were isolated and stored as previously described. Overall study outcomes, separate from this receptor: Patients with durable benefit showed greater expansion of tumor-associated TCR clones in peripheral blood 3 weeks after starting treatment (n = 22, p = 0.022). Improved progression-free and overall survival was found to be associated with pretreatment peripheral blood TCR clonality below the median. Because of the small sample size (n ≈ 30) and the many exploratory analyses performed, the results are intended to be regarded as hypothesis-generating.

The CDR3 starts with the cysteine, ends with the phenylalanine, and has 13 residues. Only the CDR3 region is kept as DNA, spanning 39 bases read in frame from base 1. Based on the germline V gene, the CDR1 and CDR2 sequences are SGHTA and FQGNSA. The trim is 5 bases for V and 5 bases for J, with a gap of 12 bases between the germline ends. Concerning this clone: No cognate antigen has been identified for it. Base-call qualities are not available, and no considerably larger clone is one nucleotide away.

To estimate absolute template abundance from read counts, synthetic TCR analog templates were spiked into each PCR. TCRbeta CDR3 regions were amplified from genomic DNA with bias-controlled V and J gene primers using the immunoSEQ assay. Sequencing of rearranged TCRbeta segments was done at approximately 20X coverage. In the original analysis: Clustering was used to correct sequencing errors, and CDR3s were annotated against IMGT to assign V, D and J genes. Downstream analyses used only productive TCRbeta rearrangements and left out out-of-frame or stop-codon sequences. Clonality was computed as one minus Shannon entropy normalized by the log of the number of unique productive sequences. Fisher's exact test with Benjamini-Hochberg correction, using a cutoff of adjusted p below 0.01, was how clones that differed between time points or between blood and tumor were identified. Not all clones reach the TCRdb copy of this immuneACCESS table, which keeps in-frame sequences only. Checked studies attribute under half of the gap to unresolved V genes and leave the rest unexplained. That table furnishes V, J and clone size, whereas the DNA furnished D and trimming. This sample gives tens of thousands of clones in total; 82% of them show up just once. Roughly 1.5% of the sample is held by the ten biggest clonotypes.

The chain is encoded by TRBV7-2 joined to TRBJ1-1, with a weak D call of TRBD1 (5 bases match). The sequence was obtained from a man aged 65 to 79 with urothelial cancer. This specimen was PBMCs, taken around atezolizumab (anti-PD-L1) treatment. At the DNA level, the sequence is TGTGCCAGCAGCCGCAGGGCGCAGACTGAAGCTTTCTTT. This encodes CASSRRAQTEAFF.